The T cell receptor beta chain described here comes from a study of T-cell memory formation after mild COVID-19. General study findings and limits: Clones contracting across day 15 to 85 had a balanced CD4/CD8 profile; later expanding clones leaned CD4+. Pre-infection memory held some responding clones, suggesting pre-existing cross-reactive T cells responded.

This clonotype was observed a few times. No antigen is known for it. From the 5' RACE reads, TCRdb called clonotypes with MiXCR, one entry per CDR3 protein. The data contain 150,000 to 200,000 distinct CDR3 sequences, over 20% of them singletons. The CDR3 is 15 amino acids. V dropped 0 bases and J dropped 4 bases, with 12 bases sitting between them. Germline lookup yields CDR1 PRHDT and CDR2 FYEKMQ (reference sequence). The clonotype comes from an adult woman who had mild COVID-19 (a few samples of this study predate the infection). Cell type and time point are not known. The chain carries TRBV13 and TRBJ1-1; TRBD1 might be the D (6 bases). The sequenced sample consisted of PBMCs or a T cell subset sorted from them (not recorded which). Here the CDR3 DNA reads TGTGCCAGCAGCTTAGGCGACGTCAGGGGCACTGAAGCTTTCTTT. Its protein is CASSLGDVRGTEAFF.